These T cell receptor beta chains were read from a single sample in a study of shared clonotypes between healthy human individuals. Some clones are missing from TCRdb's copy, which holds only in-frame ones; the method was immunoSEQ multiplex PCR. The sample includes roughly 2.2 million clones, 85% to 95% of them seen just once. Sequencing used naive CD4+ T cells from PBMCs. These receptors were obtained from a man in his late teens or twenties in good health. Some clones in this sample may be carry-over from other donors' samples. Each CDR3 is given with its conserved first and last residue. A D gene is named only where the DNA matches it firmly. Clone size is given for some rows only: seen once, a few or many times, or a class if the clone is expanded.

D	J	V	size	CDR3	DNA
NA	TRBJ1-1	TRBV27	few	CASSLSGKLNTEAFF	TGTGCCAGCAGTTTATCAGGCAAGTTGAACACTGAAGCTTTCTTT
NA	TRBJ1-5	TRBV30	NA	CAWSAEDYSNQPQHF	TGTGCCTGGAGCGCCGAGGATTATAGCAATCAGCCCCAGCATTTT
TRBD1	TRBJ1-1	TRBV6-5	NA	CASSRQGAGNTEAFF	TGTGCCAGCAGCAGGCAGGGGGCGGGGAACACTGAAGCTTTCTTT
NA	TRBJ2-7	TRBV27	NA	CASTYRDPQYF	TGTGCCAGCACCTACCGGGACCCGCAGTACTTC
TRBD2	TRBJ2-2	TRBV27	NA	CASRTGTRITGELFF	TGTGCCAGCAGGACCGGGACTAGAATTACCGGGGAGCTGTTTTTT
NA	TRBJ2-1	TRBV28	once	CASRSLGGGYNEQFF	TGTGCCAGCAGATCCCTGGGGGGTGGGTACAATGAGCAGTTCTTC
TRBD1	TRBJ2-7	TRBV29-1	NA	CSVEGRRGLGEQYF	TGCAGCGTTGAAGGTCGCAGGGGGCTGGGCGAGCAGTACTTC
NA	TRBJ2-6	TRBV5-1	NA	CASSLWQFAGANVLTF	TGCGCCAGCAGCCTATGGCAGTTCGCTGGGGCCAACGTCCTGACTTTC
NA	TRBJ2-2	TRBV18	NA	CASSPPAGGANTGELFF	TGTGCCAGCTCACCACCAGCCGGCGGAGCCAACACCGGGGAGCTGTTTTTT
TRBD2	TRBJ2-6	TRBV2	NA	CASSVYPSGSPGANVLTF	TGTGCCAGCAGTGTTTACCCTAGCGGGAGCCCTGGGGCCAACGTCCTGACTTTC
NA	TRBJ2-7	TRBV27	NA	CASSFLGSSPEEYF	TGTGCCAGCAGTTTCTTGGGCAGTTCCCCGGAGGAGTACTTC
NA	TRBJ2-1	TRBV7-3	NA	CASSLNGGTSTYNEQFF	TGTGCCAGCAGCTTGAACGGGGGAACATCTACCTACAATGAGCAGTTCTTC
NA	TRBJ2-7	TRBV10-3	NA	CAISRGGGAESYEQYF	TGTGCCATATCTAGGGGGGGCGGGGCGGAGTCCTACGAGCAGTACTTC
NA	TRBJ2-7	TRBV13	NA	CASSPPNSAYEQYF	TGTGCCAGCAGCCCACCTAATTCGGCTTACGAGCAGTACTTC
NA	TRBJ2-1	TRBV2	once	CASSEGTNEQFF	TGTGCCAGCAGTGAAGGTACCAATGAGCAGTTCTTC
TRBD2	TRBJ2-1	TRBV7-6	NA	CASSLGLAGVTSPGDYNEQFF	TGTGCCAGCAGCTTGGGACTAGCGGGAGTCACATCACCCGGCGACTACAATGAGCAGTTCTTC
TRBD2	TRBJ2-1	TRBV19	NA	CASKRLAGVDEQFF	TGTGCCAGTAAGAGACTAGCGGGAGTAGATGAGCAGTTCTTC
NA	TRBJ2-3	TRBV30	NA	CACTSRTDTQYF	TGTGCCTGCACTAGCAGAACAGATACGCAGTATTTT
NA	TRBJ2-5	TRBV28	NA	CASSFAQTQYF	TGTGCCAGCAGTTTCGCTCAGACCCAGTACTTC
NA	TRBJ1-1	TRBV6-5	NA	CASSRLVRGTEAFF	TGTGCCAGCAGTCGCCTCGTTAGGGGCACTGAAGCTTTCTTT
NA	TRBJ2-4	TRBV28	NA	CASSFGRLGAKNIQYF	TGTGCCAGCAGTTTCGGACGGTTAGGGGCCAAAAACATTCAGTACTTC
NA	TRBJ2-1	TRBV9	NA	CASSVAPTRVDNEQFF	TGTGCCAGCAGCGTAGCCCCAACACGGGTGGACAATGAGCAGTTCTTC
TRBD1	TRBJ2-2	TRBV29-1	NA	CSTEDRSNTGELFF	TGCAGCACAGAGGACAGGTCGAACACCGGGGAGCTGTTTTTT
NA	TRBJ2-1	TRBV5-1	NA	CASSQDRREINEQFF	TGCGCCAGCAGCCAGGACAGAAGGGAAATCAATGAGCAGTTCTTC
TRBD1	TRBJ1-1	TRBV7-7	NA	CASSPYRGENTEAFF	TGTGCCAGCAGCCCATACAGGGGGGAGAACACTGAAGCTTTCTTT
NA	TRBJ1-5	TRBV5-1	NA	CASSLTGNDQPQHF	TGCGCCAGCAGCTTGACAGGGAACGATCAGCCCCAGCATTTT
NA	TRBJ2-3	TRBV18	NA	CASSPYSGLVTDTQYF	TGTGCCAGCTCACCATATTCGGGGCTCGTCACAGATACGCAGTATTTT
TRBD1	TRBJ1-2	TRBV19	NA	CASSMAGGADYGYTF	TGTGCCAGTAGTATGGCAGGGGGCGCGGACTATGGCTACACCTTC
NA	TRBJ2-5	TRBV7-9	NA	CASSLLGETQYF	TGTGCCAGCAGCTTACTTGGGGAGACCCAGTACTTC
NA	TRBJ1-1	TRBV19	once	CASSIRMNTEAFF	TGTGCCAGTAGTATAAGGATGAACACTGAAGCTTTCTTT
NA	TRBJ2-1	TRBV5-4	NA	CASSLEYNEQFF	TGTGCCAGCAGCTTGGAGTACAATGAGCAGTTCTTC
NA	TRBJ1-1	TRBV28	NA	CASSSGGDGNTEAFF	TGTGCCAGCAGTTCCGGTGGGGACGGGAACACTGAAGCTTTCTTT
TRBD1	TRBJ2-3	TRBV18	NA	CASSMGTDTDTQYF	TGTGCCAGCTCAATGGGGACAGACACAGATACGCAGTATTTT
NA	TRBJ1-5	TRBV7-2	NA	CASSLGNSNQPQHF	TGTGCCAGCAGCTTAGGCAATAGCAATCAGCCCCAGCATTTT
NA	TRBJ1-5	TRBV19	NA	CASSIDRGGTSNQPQHF	TGTGCCAGTAGTATAGATCGGGGCGGGACTAGCAATCAGCCCCAGCATTTT
TRBD1	TRBJ2-1	TRBV5-1	NA	CASSGPGQGNNEQFF	TGCGCCAGCAGCGGACCGGGACAGGGGAACAATGAGCAGTTCTTC
NA	TRBJ2-3	TRBV5-1	NA	CASQKGGGGTDTQYF	TGCGCCAGCCAAAAGGGAGGGGGAGGCACAGATACGCAGTATTTT
NA	TRBJ2-7	TRBV6-1	NA	CASSEAHFYEQYF	TGTGCCAGCAGTGAAGCGCACTTCTACGAGCAGTACTTC
NA	TRBJ2-5	TRBV5-1	NA	CASSGGQETQYF	TGCGCCAGCAGCGGGGGCCAAGAGACCCAGTACTTC
TRBD1	TRBJ2-4	TRBV7-2	NA	CASSLGTDFLAKNIQYF	TGTGCCAGCAGCTTGGGGACAGATTTTCTAGCCAAAAACATTCAGTACTTC
NA	TRBJ1-1	TRBV11-2	NA	CASSARGAAGIEAFF	TGTGCCAGCAGCGCGCGGGGGGCGGCGGGTATTGAAGCTTTCTTT
NA	TRBJ1-2	TRBV5-1	NA	CASSPQPPGNYGYTF	TGCGCCAGCAGCCCCCAGCCTCCAGGGAACTATGGCTACACCTTC
TRBD1	TRBJ2-3	TRBV4-2	NA	CASSHSPDRGADTQYF	TGTGCCAGCAGCCATTCTCCGGACAGGGGTGCAGATACGCAGTATTTT
NA	TRBJ2-1	TRBV11-1	NA	CASSLGGVGYNEQFF	TGTGCCAGCAGCTTAGGCGGGGTGGGCTACAATGAGCAGTTCTTC
NA	TRBJ2-3	TRBV14	NA	CASSPTGADTQYF	TGTGCCAGCAGCCCAACCGGGGCAGATACGCAGTATTTT
NA	TRBJ1-4	TRBV7-9	NA	CASSRGEEKLFF	TGTGCCAGCAGCCGGGGAGAAGAAAAACTGTTTTTT
NA	TRBJ2-5	TRBV7-2	NA	CASSLGAQETQYF	TGTGCCAGCAGCTTAGGAGCTCAAGAGACCCAGTACTTC
NA	TRBJ2-5	TRBV7-6	NA	CASSARPEETQYF	TGTGCCAGCAGCGCCCGGCCCGAAGAGACCCAGTACTTC
TRBD2	TRBJ2-5	TRBV7-3	NA	CASSLKGLAEETQYF	TGTGCCAGCAGCTTAAAAGGACTAGCTGAAGAGACCCAGTACTTC
TRBD2	TRBJ2-1	TRBV4-1	NA	CASSRLTSGRINEQFF	TGCGCCAGCAGCCGATTGACTAGCGGGAGAATCAATGAGCAGTTCTTC
TRBD1	TRBJ2-1	TRBV28	NA	CASSLGGQGLSNEQFF	TGTGCCAGCAGTTTAGGGGGACAGGGTCTGAGCAATGAGCAGTTCTTC
NA	TRBJ2-5	TRBV7-7	NA	CASSGNQETQYF	TGTGCCAGCAGCGGCAACCAAGAGACCCAGTACTTC
NA	TRBJ1-1	TRBV4-3	NA	CASSQESRGLMNTEAFF	TGCGCCAGCAGCCAAGAATCACGGGGGCTGATGAACACTGAAGCTTTCTTT
NA	TRBJ1-3	TRBV5-4	NA	CASSPGGLPSGNTIYF	TGTGCCAGCAGCCCTGGGGGGCTTCCCTCTGGAAACACCATATATTTT
NA	TRBJ2-7	TRBV7-2	NA	CASSLAPTRTSYEQYF	TGTGCCAGCAGCTTAGCTCCGACTCGTACCTCCTACGAGCAGTACTTC